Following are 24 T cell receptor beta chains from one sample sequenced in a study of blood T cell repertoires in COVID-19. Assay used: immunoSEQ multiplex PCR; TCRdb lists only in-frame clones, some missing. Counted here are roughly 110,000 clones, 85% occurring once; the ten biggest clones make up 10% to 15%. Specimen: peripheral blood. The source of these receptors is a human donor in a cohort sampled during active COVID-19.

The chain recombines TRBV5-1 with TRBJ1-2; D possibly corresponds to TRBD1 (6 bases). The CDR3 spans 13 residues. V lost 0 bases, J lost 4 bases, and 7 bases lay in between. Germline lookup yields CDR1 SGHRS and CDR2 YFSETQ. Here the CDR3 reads CASSLDRVYGYTF. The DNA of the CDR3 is TGCGCCAGCAGCTTGGACAGGGTCTATGGCTACACCTTC.

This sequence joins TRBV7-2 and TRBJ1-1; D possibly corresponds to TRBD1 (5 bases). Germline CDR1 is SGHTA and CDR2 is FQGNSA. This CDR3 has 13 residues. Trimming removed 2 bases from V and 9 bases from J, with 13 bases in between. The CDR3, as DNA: TGTGCCAGCAGCTTACAGACAGTTAGCCAAGCTTTCTTT. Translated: CASSLQTVSQAFF.

CDR3 amino acids: CASNGSPGTEAFF. DNA of the CDR3: TGCGCCAGCAACGGAAGCCCAGGGACTGAAGCTTTCTTT. V usage is TRBV10-2 and J usage is TRBJ1-1; the D gene is possibly TRBD1 (5 bases). Between the trimmed V and J ends, which lost 7 bases and 5 bases, there was a span of 14 bases. The CDR3 has 13 amino acids. Germline V gene data show CDR1 as WSHSY and CDR2 as SAAADI.

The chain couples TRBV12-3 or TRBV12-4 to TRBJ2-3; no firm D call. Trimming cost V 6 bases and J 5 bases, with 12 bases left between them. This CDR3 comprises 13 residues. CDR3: CASSPTTEDTQYF. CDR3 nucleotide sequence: TGTGCCAGCAGCCCGACAACTGAAGATACGCAGTATTTT.

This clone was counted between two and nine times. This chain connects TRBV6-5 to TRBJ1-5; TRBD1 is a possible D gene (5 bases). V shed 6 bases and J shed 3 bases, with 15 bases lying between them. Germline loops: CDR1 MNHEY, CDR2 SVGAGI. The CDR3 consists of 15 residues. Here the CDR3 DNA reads TGTGCCAGCAGCCGGAGTGACAGTTACAATCAGCCCCAGCATTTT. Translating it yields CASSRSDSYNQPQHF.

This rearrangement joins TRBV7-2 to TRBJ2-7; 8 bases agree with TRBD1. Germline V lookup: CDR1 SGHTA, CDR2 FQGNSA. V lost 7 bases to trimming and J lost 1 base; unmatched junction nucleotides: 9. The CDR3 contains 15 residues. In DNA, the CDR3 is TGTGCCAGCACCCCTCGAAGGACAGGGTCCTACGAGCAGTACTTC. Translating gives CASTPRRTGSYEQYF.

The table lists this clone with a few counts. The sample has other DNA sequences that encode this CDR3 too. The CDR3 is CASSLAGGLFYEQYF. CDR3 DNA: TGCGCCAGCAGCTTAGCAGGGGGGCTCTTCTACGAGCAGTACTTC. The rearrangement joins TRBV5-1 to TRBJ2-7; D possibly corresponds to TRBD1 (7 bases). The CDR3 spans 15 residues. Trimming cost V 2 bases and J 3 bases, with 15 bases left between them. From germline, CDR1 is SGHRS and CDR2 YFSETQ. Together with reference TRBV5-1 and TRBJ2-7, the CDR3 gives the full variable domain: KAGVTQTPRYLIKTRGQQVTLSCSPISGHRSVSWYQQTPGQGLQFLFEYFSETQRNKGNFPGRFSGRQFSNSRSEMNVSTLELGDSALYLCASSLAGGLFYEQYFGPGTRLTVT.

CDR3: CASRDRTMWFYGYTF. The DNA for the CDR3 is TGTGCCAGCAGGGACCGGACAATGTGGTTCTATGGCTACACCTTC. The chain recombines TRBV6-5 with TRBJ1-2; D is perhaps TRBD1 (5 bases). V gave up 6 bases and J gave up 4 bases, with 18 bases separating them. This CDR3 spans 15 amino acids. Germline CDR1 MNHEY, CDR2 SVGAGI.

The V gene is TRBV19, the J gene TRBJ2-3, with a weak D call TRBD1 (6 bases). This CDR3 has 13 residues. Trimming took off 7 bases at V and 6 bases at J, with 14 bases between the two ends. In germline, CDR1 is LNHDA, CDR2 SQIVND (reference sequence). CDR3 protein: CASTGAVEDTQYF. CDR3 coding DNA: TGTGCCAGTACAGGGGCGGTAGAGGATACGCAGTATTTT.

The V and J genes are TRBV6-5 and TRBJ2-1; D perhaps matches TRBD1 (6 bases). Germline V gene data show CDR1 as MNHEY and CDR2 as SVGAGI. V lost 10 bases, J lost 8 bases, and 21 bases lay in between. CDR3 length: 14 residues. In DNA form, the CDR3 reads TGTGCCACCACGGACAGCAGGGAATGGGATGAGCAGTTCTTC. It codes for CATTDSREWDEQFF.

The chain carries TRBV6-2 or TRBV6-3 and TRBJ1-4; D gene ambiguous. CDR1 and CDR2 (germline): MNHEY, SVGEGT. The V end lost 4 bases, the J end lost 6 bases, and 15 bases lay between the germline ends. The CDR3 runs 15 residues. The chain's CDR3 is CASSFRGDRDEKLFF. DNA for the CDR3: TGTGCCAGCAGTTTTCGGGGTGACCGGGATGAAAAACTGTTTTTT.

CDR3 in amino acids: CASSISGLLVNTEAFF. Written as DNA, the CDR3 is TGTGCCAGTAGTATTTCAGGGTTATTGGTGAACACTGAAGCTTTCTTT. This chain uses TRBV19 with TRBJ1-1; maybe TRBD1 (5 bases). V lost 3 bases, J lost 0 bases, and 14 bases lay in between. Germline CDR1 and CDR2: LNHDA and SQIVND (reference sequence). The length of the CDR3 is 16 residues.

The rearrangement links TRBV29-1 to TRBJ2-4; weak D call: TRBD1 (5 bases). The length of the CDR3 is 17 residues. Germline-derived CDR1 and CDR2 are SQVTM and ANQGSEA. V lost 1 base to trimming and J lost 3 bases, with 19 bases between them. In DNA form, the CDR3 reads TGCAGCGTTGAAGGTGGGGCTCCAGGGCTGGGCAAAAACATTCAGTACTTC. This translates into CSVEGGAPGLGKNIQYF.

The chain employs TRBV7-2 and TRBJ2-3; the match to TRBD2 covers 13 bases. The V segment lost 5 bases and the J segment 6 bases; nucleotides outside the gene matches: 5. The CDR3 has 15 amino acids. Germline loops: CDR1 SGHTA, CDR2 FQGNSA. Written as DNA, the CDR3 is TGTGCCAGCAGCGGACTAGCGGGGGCACCGGATACGCAGTATTTT. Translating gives CASSGLAGAPDTQYF.

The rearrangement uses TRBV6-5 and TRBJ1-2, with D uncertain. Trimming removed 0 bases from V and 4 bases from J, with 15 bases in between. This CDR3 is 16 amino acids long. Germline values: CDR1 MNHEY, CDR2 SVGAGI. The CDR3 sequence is CASSYSRSGAIYGYTF. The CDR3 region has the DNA TGTGCCAGCAGTTACTCGCGGAGTGGTGCAATCTATGGCTACACCTTC.

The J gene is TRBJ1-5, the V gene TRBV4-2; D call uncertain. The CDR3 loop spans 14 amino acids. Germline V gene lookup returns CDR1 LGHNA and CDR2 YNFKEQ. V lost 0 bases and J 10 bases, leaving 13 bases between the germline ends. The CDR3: CASSQEDGPGPQHF. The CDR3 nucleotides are TGTGCCAGCAGCCAAGAGGACGGGCCGGGACCCCAGCATTTT.

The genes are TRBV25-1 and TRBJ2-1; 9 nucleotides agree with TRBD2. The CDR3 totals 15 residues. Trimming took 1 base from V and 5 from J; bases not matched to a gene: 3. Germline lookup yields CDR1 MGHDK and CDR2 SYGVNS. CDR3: CASSESASGDNEQFF. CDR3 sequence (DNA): TGTGCCAGCAGTGAATCGGCTAGCGGGGACAATGAGCAGTTCTTC.

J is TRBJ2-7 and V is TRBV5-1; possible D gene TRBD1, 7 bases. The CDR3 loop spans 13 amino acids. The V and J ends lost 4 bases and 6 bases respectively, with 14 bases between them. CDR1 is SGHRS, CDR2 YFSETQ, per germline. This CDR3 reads CASSRRQGGEQYF. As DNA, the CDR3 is TGCGCCAGCAGCAGGAGACAGGGAGGCGAGCAGTACTTC.

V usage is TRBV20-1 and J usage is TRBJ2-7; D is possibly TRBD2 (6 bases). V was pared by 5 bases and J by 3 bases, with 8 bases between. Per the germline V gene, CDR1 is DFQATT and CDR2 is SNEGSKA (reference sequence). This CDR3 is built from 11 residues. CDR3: CSALANYEQYF. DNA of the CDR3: TGCAGTGCTCTAGCGAACTACGAGCAGTACTTC.

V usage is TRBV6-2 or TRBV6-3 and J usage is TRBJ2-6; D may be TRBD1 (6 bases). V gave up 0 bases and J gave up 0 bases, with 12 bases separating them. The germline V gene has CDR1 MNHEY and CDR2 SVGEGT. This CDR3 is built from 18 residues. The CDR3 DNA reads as TGTGCCAGCAGTTACTCGAGGGGACATCACTCTGGGGCCAACGTCCTGACTTTC. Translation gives CASSYSRGHHSGANVLTF.

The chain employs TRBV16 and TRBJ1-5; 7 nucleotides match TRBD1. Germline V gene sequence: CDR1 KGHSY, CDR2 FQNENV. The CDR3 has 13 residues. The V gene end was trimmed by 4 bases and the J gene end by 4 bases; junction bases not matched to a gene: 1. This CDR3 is CASSRGQNQPQHF. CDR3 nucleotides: TGTGCCAGCAGCCGGGGACAGAATCAGCCCCAGCATTTT.

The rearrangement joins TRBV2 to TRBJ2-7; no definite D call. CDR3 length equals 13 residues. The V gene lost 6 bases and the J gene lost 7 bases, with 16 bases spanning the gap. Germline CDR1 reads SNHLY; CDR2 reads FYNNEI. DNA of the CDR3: TGTGCCAGCAGGAGGTGGCCGACGGAAGAGCAGTACTTC. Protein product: CASRRWPTEEQYF.

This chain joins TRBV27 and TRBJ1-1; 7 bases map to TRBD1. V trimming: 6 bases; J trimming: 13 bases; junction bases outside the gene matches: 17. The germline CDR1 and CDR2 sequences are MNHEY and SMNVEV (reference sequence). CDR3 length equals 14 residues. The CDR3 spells CASSSREKTGRIFF. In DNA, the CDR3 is TGTGCCAGCAGCTCCCGGGAGAAGACAGGGCGGATTTTCTTT.

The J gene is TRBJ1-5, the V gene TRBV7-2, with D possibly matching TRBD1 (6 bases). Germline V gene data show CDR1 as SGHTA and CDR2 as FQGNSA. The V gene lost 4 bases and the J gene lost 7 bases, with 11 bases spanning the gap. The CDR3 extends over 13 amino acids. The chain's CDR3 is CASSYPTGQPQHF. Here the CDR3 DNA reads TGTGCCAGCAGCTACCCCACAGGGCAGCCCCAGCATTTT.